This T cell receptor (beta chain) originates from a study of shared clonotypes between healthy human individuals. Points from the study as a whole: Relative to clonotypes present in all four donors, those not shared had lower generation probabilities. The genetic and exposure-history diversity represented was limited by few donors.

V was cut by 6 bases and J by 0 bases, with 14 bases left in between. Germline V gene data show CDR1 as MDHEN and CDR2 as SYDVKM. This CDR3 contains 15 residues. The data were produced by immunoSEQ multiplex PCR, yet TCRdb's version contains in-frame clones alone and is incomplete. The sample consists of hundreds of thousands of clones, 90% to 96% of them appearing once. As for this clone: The antigen is unknown.

This TCR was recovered from a woman aged 30 to 39 in good health. The rearrangement uses TRBV28 and TRBJ1-1; D unclear. Sequencing used naive CD4+ T cells sorted from blood. Subset given: CD45RA+ positively selected. The CDR3 sequence: CASRTHKRLNTEAFF. The CDR3 region has the DNA TGTGCCAGCAGAACCCACAAAAGGTTGAACACTGAAGCTTTCTTT.